A selection of T cell receptor beta chains follows, all from one sample in a study of cytomegalovirus exposure and HLA in healthy donors. The assay was immunoSEQ multiplex PCR, and TCRdb's table has in-frame clones only and misses some. The data hold fewer than 250,000 clones, with about four fifths observed a single time. Sequencing used PBMCs. These receptors were collected from a man aged 35 to 55 in good health and CMV-seropositive. The CDR3 runs from the conserved cysteine through the conserved F or W. D genes are given only for firm matches. Size is omitted from some rows. Given values are once, few, many or a class for expanded clones.

TRBJ1-5 | TRBV21-1 | - | few | CASSRRGRGSNQPQHF | TGTGCCAGCAGCCGAAGGGGGAGGGGTAGCAATCAGCCCCAGCATTTT
TRBJ2-1 | TRBV11-3 | TRBD2 | - | CASSGPWTSGRAKDSDEQFF | TGTGCCAGCAGCGGACCTTGGACTAGCGGGAGGGCCAAGGACTCGGACGAGCAGTTCTTC
TRBJ2-7 | TRBV7-9 | - | few | CASSLAQPSYEQYF | TGTGCCAGCAGCTTAGCACAGCCCTCCTACGAGCAGTACTTC
TRBJ2-5 | TRBV27 | TRBD2 | - | CASSLILAEQETQYF | TGTGCCAGCAGTCTGATCCTAGCGGAGCAAGAGACCCAGTACTTC
TRBJ1-5 | TRBV19 | TRBD1 | - | CASSTQRQGRQPQHF | TGTGCCAGTAGTACCCAACGACAGGGGCGCCAGCCCCAGCATTTT
TRBJ2-4 | TRBV6-5 | - | - | CASSAGLAKNIQYF | TGTGCCAGCAGTGCGGGGCTAGCCAAAAACATTCAGTACTTC
TRBJ2-1 | TRBV27 | TRBD2 | few | CASTSPSSGRYNEQFF | TGTGCCAGCACCTCCCCGTCCAGCGGGAGATATAATGAGCAGTTCTTC
TRBJ2-1 | TRBV6-5 | TRBD1 | - | CASSYSSTGERNEQFF | TGTGCCAGCAGTTACTCGAGTACAGGGGAAAGGAATGAGCAGTTCTTC
TRBJ1-1 | TRBV6-1 | - | - | CASSEGRRTEAFF | TGTGCCAGCAGTGAAGGCAGGAGGACTGAAGCTTTCTTT
TRBJ1-5 | TRBV10-3 | TRBD1 | once | CAISEPEGTGDNQPQHF | TGTGCCATCAGTGAGCCGGAGGGGACAGGGGACAATCAGCCCCAGCATTTT
TRBJ2-1 | TRBV30 | - | - | CAWSRQCEQFF | TGTGCCTGGAGCAGACAGTGTGAGCAGTTCTTC
TRBJ2-1 | TRBV6-5 | - | - | CASSTTGPSNEQFF | TGTGCCAGCAGTACAACAGGGCCGAGTAATGAGCAGTTCTTC
TRBJ2-1 | TRBV29-1 | TRBD2 | few | CSVSEMGLADLYEQFF | TGCAGCGTTTCGGAGATGGGACTAGCGGACCTCTATGAGCAGTTCTTC
TRBJ1-5 | TRBV7-8 | - | - | CASSWRGNQPQHF | TGTGCCAGCAGCTGGAGGGGCAATCAGCCCCAGCATTTT
TRBJ2-3 | TRBV6-5 | - | - | CASSSTRGDTQYF | TGTGCCAGCAGTTCGACCAGGGGAGATACGCAGTATTTT
TRBJ2-7 | TRBV11-2 | - | few | CASSVSGGGGQYF | TGTGCCAGCAGCGTTAGCGGAGGGGGCGGGCAGTACTTC
TRBJ2-2 | TRBV27 | - | - | CASSFSGVDTGELFF | TGTGCCAGCAGTTTTTCGGGGGTGGACACCGGGGAGCTGTTTTTT
TRBJ1-1 | TRBV10-1 | - | - | CASSDRRETEAFF | TGCGCCAGCAGTGACAGGAGGGAGACTGAAGCTTTCTTT
TRBJ2-5 | TRBV5-1 | TRBD2 | - | CASSPGLAQETQYF | TGCGCCAGCAGCCCTGGACTAGCTCAAGAGACCCAGTACTTC
TRBJ1-2 | TRBV5-1 | TRBD1 | - | CASSSGFPGTDYGYTF | TGCGCCAGCAGCTCTGGATTCCCCGGGACAGACTATGGCTACACCTTC
TRBJ2-1 | TRBV5-6 | TRBD2 | - | CASSDRTSGSLNEQFF | TGTGCCAGCAGCGACCGGACTAGCGGGAGCTTAAATGAGCAGTTCTTC
TRBJ1-1 | TRBV10-3 | - | once | CAIKGVQSTEAFF | TGTGCCATCAAAGGGGTTCAGAGCACTGAAGCTTTCTTT
TRBJ1-5 | TRBV19 | TRBD1 | - | CASSISGGQPQHF | TGTGCCAGTAGTATTTCAGGGGGTCAGCCCCAGCATTTT
TRBJ2-1 | TRBV7-8 | - | - | CASNTLGVYNEQFF | TGTGCCAGCAATACCCTAGGGGTTTACAATGAGCAGTTCTTC
TRBJ1-1 | TRBV10-2 | TRBD1 | - | CASSERGQGRMNTEAFF | TGCGCCAGCAGTGAGAGGGGACAGGGACGTATGAACACTGAAGCTTTCTTT
TRBJ2-5 | TRBV7-3 | - | - | CASSLNPSRETQYF | TGTGCCAGCAGCTTAAACCCTTCTAGGGAGACCCAGTACTTC
TRBJ1-5 | TRBV2 | - | - | CASSELREAQPQHF | TGTGCCAGCAGTGAATTAAGGGAGGCTCAGCCCCAGCATTTT
TRBJ2-3 | TRBV19 | - | - | CASSIGVPTDTQYF | TGTGCCAGTAGTATCGGGGTCCCCACAGATACGCAGTATTTT
TRBJ1-2 | TRBV20-1 | TRBD1 | few | CSLGTAYGYTF | TGCAGTTTAGGGACAGCCTATGGCTACACCTTC
TRBJ2-6 | TRBV29-1 | - | - | CSVAGVGANVLTF | TGCAGCGTTGCAGGGGTTGGGGCCAACGTCCTGACTTTC
TRBJ2-2 | TRBV19 | - | - | CASSIVGGNTGELFF | TGTGCCAGTAGTATAGTTGGGGGCAACACCGGGGAGCTGTTTTTT
TRBJ2-1 | TRBV25-1 | TRBD1 | - | CASSEWAGTGSLNEQFF | TGTGCCAGCAGTGAATGGGCCGGGACAGGGTCTCTCAATGAGCAGTTCTTC
TRBJ2-2 | TRBV18 | - | - | CASSPNSPANTGELFF | TGTGCCAGCTCACCTAATTCTCCCGCGAACACCGGGGAGCTGTTTTTT
TRBJ2-7 | TRBV11-2 | - | - | CASSLVRGFYEQYF | TGTGCCAGCAGCTTAGTTAGGGGATTCTACGAGCAGTACTTC
TRBJ2-2 | TRBV7-9 | TRBD1 | - | CASSLRGPTNTGELFF | TGTGCCAGCAGCTTGAGGGGGCCCACGAACACCGGGGAGCTGTTTTTT
TRBJ1-1 | TRBV9 | - | - | CASSVKGVGTEAFF | TGTGCCAGCAGCGTAAAGGGGGTAGGGACTGAAGCTTTCTTT
TRBJ2-1 | TRBV29-1 | - | few | CSVENGGGSSYNEQFF | TGCAGCGTTGAAAACGGGGGCGGGAGCTCCTACAATGAGCAGTTCTTC
TRBJ1-1 | TRBV19 | - | once | CATGGRAYTEAFF | TGTGCCACCGGGGGGAGGGCTTACACTGAAGCTTTCTTT
TRBJ1-1 | TRBV9 | - | once | CASSRDGGGFTEAFF | TGTGCCAGCAGCAGGGATGGGGGAGGCTTCACTGAAGCTTTCTTT
TRBJ2-1 | TRBV9 | - | - | CASSPGGTTNEQFF | TGTGCCAGCAGCCCCGGCGGGACCACCAATGAGCAGTTCTTC
TRBJ2-7 | TRBV4-1 | TRBD2 | - | CASSQEGGRLAQAEKQYF | TGCGCCAGCAGCCAAGAAGGAGGGAGACTAGCGCAGGCCGAGAAGCAGTACTTC
TRBJ1-1 | TRBV12-5 | - | few | CASARGGGWTEAFF | TGTGCTAGTGCCCGAGGGGGGGGTTGGACTGAAGCTTTCTTT